This is a list of T cell receptor beta chains from one sample in a study of blood T cell repertoires in COVID-19. Here immunoSEQ multiplex PCR was the method, and the copy in TCRdb shows in-frame clones only, minus some. The sample contains tens of thousands of clones, about 80% of which appear only once. The sequencing input was peripheral blood. The receptors stem from a man older than 75 with acute or convalescent COVID-19. The CDR3 runs from the conserved cysteine through the conserved F or W.

j_call v_call cdr3_aa
TRBJ2-3 TRBV7-9 CASSLLGGGRFGTDTQYF
TRBJ2-7 TRBV6-5 CASSYTAGPPAYEQYF
TRBJ1-6 TRBV5-6 CASSARTVSSYNSPLHF
TRBJ1-1 TRBV30 CAWSADRDTEAFF
TRBJ2-1 TRBV11-3 CASSLVGGGTSAPQFF
TRBJ1-6 TRBV12-3/TRBV12-4 CASSPGPLPLHF
TRBJ2-5 TRBV27 CASRDSGGAETQYF
TRBJ1-1 TRBV6-5 CAPSGASGTEAFF
TRBJ2-1 TRBV7-8 CASSWQSYNEQFF
TRBJ1-2 TRBV27 CASSPLGPGDYGYTF
TRBJ2-1 TRBV14 CASSQDKGAFYNEQFF
TRBJ1-1 TRBV11-2 CASSFTRRNTEAFF
TRBJ1-6 TRBV11-2 CASSPRDSGNSPLHF
TRBJ1-6 TRBV5-6 CASSLVGSSYNSPLHF
TRBJ2-2 TRBV5-1 CASSGATGLTGELFF
TRBJ2-1 TRBV11-2 CASSSLLGLAGGQEQFF
TRBJ2-5 TRBV7-9 CASSLLAAQETQYF
TRBJ1-2 TRBV27 CASSGTASTGGYTF
TRBJ1-6 TRBV6-1 CASSEFLSNSPLHF
TRBJ1-2 TRBV18 CASSHSRDRDSGYTF
TRBJ1-1 TRBV5-1 CASRPPGTGNTEAFF
TRBJ1-5 TRBV10-3 CAISEGPQAGSNQPQHF
TRBJ1-5 TRBV28 CASRGQGVGQPQHF
TRBJ1-5 TRBV7-2 CASSPEGDQPQHF
TRBJ2-1 TRBV21-1 CASSKRGGGGTGYLAEQFF
TRBJ1-5 TRBV18 CASSLGGRRSNQPQHF
TRBJ1-1 TRBV5-1 CASSPGGTGNTEAFF
TRBJ2-7 TRBV3-1/TRBV3-2 CASSQALGLSGSYEQYF
TRBJ1-5 TRBV7-6 CASSLATGNWAAQHF
TRBJ2-1 TRBV5-1 CASTPVAGNTGEQFF
TRBJ1-1 TRBV12-5 CASALDRVGTEAFF
TRBJ1-5 TRBV11-2 CASSSSAGALYQPQHF
TRBJ2-1 TRBV3-1/TRBV3-2 CASSQGGQRYEQFF